The rows below give T cell receptor beta chains drawn from one sample of a study of control samples from healthy donors and cancer patients. Sequencing used immunoSEQ multiplex PCR; TCRdb keeps in-frame clones, though not all of them. The profile shows fewer than 85,000 clones, approximately 91% of them singletons. Sequences were obtained from blood. The source of these receptors is a middle-aged man in good health. Both conserved end residues are part of each CDR3. A D gene is named only where the DNA matches it firmly. Rows may omit the clone size; those that give it use once, few, many or a size class.

V	size	D	J	DNA	CDR3
TRBV7-9	NA	NA	TRBJ2-1	TGTGCCAGCAGCCCCGGCGCTATCCGTGAGCAGTTCTTC	CASSPGAIREQFF
TRBV10-3	NA	TRBD2	TRBJ2-7	TGTGCCATCAAAAGCGCGGGGGGGCCTCTCGAGCAGTACTTC	CAIKSAGGPLEQYF
TRBV10-1	many	TRBD1	TRBJ2-7	TGCGCCAGAAGAAGGGACAGGGTCCCCTACGAGCAGTACTTC	CARRRDRVPYEQYF
TRBV5-1	NA	NA	TRBJ1-1	TGCGCCAGCAGCTGGGGAGGGCCGGGGACTGAAGCTTTCTTT	CASSWGGPGTEAFF
TRBV5-1	NA	TRBD1	TRBJ2-4	TGCGCCAGCAGCTTGGCCCGGACAGGGGAGTCGGGCATTCAGTACTTC	CASSLARTGESGIQYF
TRBV5-1	NA	NA	TRBJ2-7	TGCGCCAGCAGCATAGAGTACGAGCAGTACTTC	CASSIEYEQYF
TRBV19	NA	TRBD1	TRBJ1-4	TGTGCCAGTAGTACCCGGGACAGACGTAATGAAAAACTGTTTTTT	CASSTRDRRNEKLFF
TRBV27	NA	NA	TRBJ2-7	TGTGCCAGCAGCCCCGGGACCTACGAGCAGTACTTC	CASSPGTYEQYF
TRBV6-6	NA	NA	TRBJ1-6	TGTGCCAGCACCGGCATGGATTCACCCCTCCACTTT	CASTGMDSPLHF
TRBV6-5	NA	TRBD2	TRBJ2-7	TGTGCCAGCAGTTACTTAGCGGGGCCAGGGTACGAGCAGTACTTC	CASSYLAGPGYEQYF
TRBV5-4	NA	NA	TRBJ1-3	TGTGCCAGCAGCTTGACAGGCGGGGGCTCTGGAAACACCATATATTTT	CASSLTGGGSGNTIYF
TRBV5-1	NA	NA	TRBJ1-2	TGCGCCAGCAGCTTGGAGGGAGGGCAATTTGGCTACACCTTC	CASSLEGGQFGYTF
TRBV7-2	NA	NA	TRBJ2-7	TGTGCCAGCGCGCCCGCCACCCGCCGCGACGAGCAGTACTTC	CASAPATRRDEQYF
TRBV6-5	NA	NA	TRBJ1-5	TGTGCCAGCAGTTGGGGAAGGGTGAATAGCAATCAGCCCCAGCATTTT	CASSWGRVNSNQPQHF
TRBV2	NA	NA	TRBJ2-5	TGTGCCAGCAGAGATTTAGGGGAGCGAGAGACCCAGTACTTC	CASRDLGERETQYF
TRBV10-1	NA	TRBD1	TRBJ2-7	TGCGCCAGCAGGGGGACAGGGGGCTTTCGATACGAGCAGTACTTC	CASRGTGGFRYEQYF
TRBV11-2	NA	TRBD1	TRBJ2-4	TGTGCCAGCAGCTCAATCCAGGGGGCGCGGAGCAAAAACATTCAGTACTTC	CASSSIQGARSKNIQYF
TRBV5-5	NA	NA	TRBJ1-1	TGTGCCAGCAGCTCACACCCGGAGCTTCCGAGGGGCATGAACACTGAAGCTTTCTTT	CASSSHPELPRGMNTEAFF